The 13 T cell receptor beta chains below all came from one sample that was sequenced in a study of early T cells in non-severe SARS-CoV-2 infection (dated by TCRdb to about 2021). The library was made by 5' RACE. Sequencing took place on a NextSeq 500. TCRdb reprocessing: public reads trimmed at Q25 with fastp, clones called with MiXCR, in-frame beta chains kept. Every distinct CDR3 protein forms one entry, paired with its most common genes and DNA. The sample table shows about 36,000 distinct CDR3 sequences, and around 7% are seen once. The ten most abundant clones make up around 23% of the sample. Sample: whole blood, taken at baseline. Receptors originate from an adult who was a healthcare worker with PCR-confirmed SARS-CoV-2 infection or an uninfected control (not recorded which).

This clonotype was observed many times. V is TRBV20-1 and J is TRBJ2-3, with TRBD2 matching over 8 bases. The CDR3 covers 19 residues. The germline V gene encodes CDR1 DFQATT and CDR2 SNEGSKA (reference sequence). Trimming took 1 base from V and 3 from J; bases not matched to a gene: 18. The chain's CDR3 is CSARALRGGDSARTDTQYF. CDR3 DNA sequence: TGCAGTGCTAGAGCCCTCCGGGGGGGGGATAGCGCCCGTACAGATACGCAGTATTTT.

Many counts were recorded for this clonotype. The chain couples TRBV24-1 to TRBJ2-1; 14 bases line up with TRBD2. Looked up from germline, CDR1 is KGHDR and CDR2 is SFDVKD. CDR3 length: 19 amino acids. V was clipped by 4 bases and J by 4 bases; unmatched bases: 11. The CDR3 here is CATSEGGLAGEGRYNEQFF. The CDR3 bases are TGTGCCACCAGTGAAGGGGGACTAGCGGGAGAGGGGAGGTACAATGAGCAGTTCTTC.

This clonotype came up a few times. The rearrangement uses TRBV29-1 and TRBJ2-5; 7 positions match TRBD1. Germline CDR1 is SQVTM and CDR2 is ANQGSEA. This CDR3 comprises 14 residues. Here the CDR3 DNA reads TGCAGGGAGGTCCGGGACAGTGTCCAAGAGACCCAGTACTTC. Protein sequence: CREVRDSVQETQYF.

This clonotype has just a few counts. The V gene is TRBV7-8, the J gene TRBJ1-4; D gene unclear. This CDR3 has 11 residues. V lost 6 bases to trimming and J lost 5 bases, with 4 bases between them. Germline V gene data show CDR1 as SGHVS and CDR2 as FQNEAQ. CDR3 sequence (DNA): TGTGCCAGCAGTGAGAATGAAAAACTGTTTTTT. Protein: CASSENEKLFF.

This chain links TRBV18 with TRBJ1-6; no clear D. Trimming took 2 bases from V and 6 from J, leaving 8 bases between them. CDR3 length: 14 residues. CDR1 KGHSH and CDR2 LQKENI come from the germline V gene. The CDR3 region is CASSPLQSNSPLHF. Written as DNA, the CDR3 is TGTGCCAGCTCACCATTGCAGAGTAATTCACCCCTCCACTTT.

The rearrangement uses TRBV11-2 and TRBJ2-7, with D hard to call. The CDR3 has 13 residues. Trimming left V 0 bases short and J 1 base short, with 4 bases between. Per the germline V gene, CDR1 is SGHAT and CDR2 is FQNNGV. The CDR3 DNA reads as TGTGCCAGCAGCTTAGAAGGATCCTACGAGCAGTACTTC. Translated, it gives CASSLEGSYEQYF.

There are many counts of this clonotype. The chain has TRBV12-3 or TRBV12-4 and TRBJ2-3; either TRBD1 or TRBD2 may supply D (6 bases each). Trimming left V 6 bases short and J 0 bases short, with 13 bases between. The CDR3 has 15 amino acids. CDR3 sequence (DNA): TGTGCCAGCAGGGTTGGGGGGCCAAGCACAGATACGCAGTATTTT. Translating it yields CASRVGGPSTDTQYF.

Ten or more counts support this clonotype. The V and J genes are TRBV10-3 and TRBJ1-1, with a tentative D call TRBD1 (5 bases). The CDR3 spans 15 residues. Germline V gives CDR1 ENHRY, CDR2 SYGVKD. V lost 1 base, J lost 0 bases, and 9 bases lay in between. CDR3 coding DNA: TGTGCCATCAGTGAGTTGGGGGGTATGAACACTGAAGCTTTCTTT. It encodes CAISELGGMNTEAFF.

V usage is TRBV20-1 and J usage is TRBJ1-6, with D possibly matching TRBD1 (6 bases). Germline lookup yields CDR1 DFQATT and CDR2 SNEGSKA (reference sequence). Trimming removed 5 bases at V and 4 bases at J, with 15 bases between. The CDR3 is made up of 15 amino acids. CDR3 coding DNA: TGCAGTGCTCGGATTGGGGGGGCTTATAATTCACCCCTCCACTTT. This gives the protein CSARIGGAYNSPLHF.

Regarding this clonotype: At one of its ends the junction is not consistent with the germline gene, which may arise from a read error. V usage is TRBV7-8 and J usage is TRBJ1-2, with D perhaps TRBD1 (5 bases). The CDR3 runs to 13 residues. CDR1 is SGHVS, CDR2 FQNEAQ, per germline. The CDR3 bases are TGTGTCAGCAGCTTAGACCCGGAGGCAGGGTACACCTTC. It codes for CVSSLDPEAGYTF.

This clonotype was picked up many times. The chain carries TRBV20-1 and TRBJ2-7; the D gene is possibly TRBD1 (7 bases). Deletions cut 3 bases from V and 5 bases from J, with 17 bases between. This CDR3 has 14 amino acids. CDR1 is DFQATT and CDR2 is SNEGSKA in the germline V gene (reference sequence). The CDR3 is CSASPGRGAHEQYF. DNA for the CDR3: TGCAGTGCTAGTCCCGGCAGGGGGGCTCACGAGCAGTACTTC.

This clonotype has more than one count but fewer than ten. The V call is TRBV10-2, the J call TRBJ2-3, with TRBD2 matching over 7 bases. V lost 7 bases and J lost 0; bases outside the gene matches: 4. The CDR3 consists of 14 residues. Germline CDR1 is WSHSY and CDR2 is SAAADI. The DNA of the CDR3 is TGCGCCAGCAAGCGGGACTACAGCACAGATACGCAGTATTTT. Residues: CASKRDYSTDTQYF.

This clonotype was counted at least ten times. This chain links TRBV11-2 with TRBJ1-3; no clear D. The CDR3 is 15 residues long. The V gene's germline CDR1 is SGHAT and CDR2 FQNNGV. The V gene lost 4 bases and the J gene lost 0 bases, with 10 bases spanning the gap. The CDR3 bases are TGTGCCAGCAGCTCCGGGTCCGACTCTGGAAACACCATATATTTT. It codes for CASSSGSDSGNTIYF. The full variable domain, completed using reference TRBV11-2 and TRBJ1-3, is EAGVAQSPRYKIIEKRQSVAFWCNPISGHATLYWYQQILGQGPKLLIQFQNNGVVDDSQLPKDRFSAERLKGVDSTLKIQPAKLEDSAVYLCASSSGSDSGNTIYFGEGSWLTVV.